The 27 T cell receptor beta chains below come from one sample, sequenced in a study of blood T cell repertoires in COVID-19. Sequenced by immunoSEQ multiplex PCR; TCRdb stores in-frame clones only, minus some. Of 240,000 or so clones listed, roughly 76% are singletons. The sample comprised peripheral blood. These receptors came from a woman of 80 years or more with COVID-19, enrolled during active disease.

This chain connects TRBV3-1 (or the pseudogene TRBV3-2) to TRBJ1-1; no reliable D call. CDR3 length: 12 residues. V was trimmed by 6 bases and J by 1 base, leaving 6 bases between them. The germline V gene encodes CDR1 LGHDT and CDR2 YNNKEL (reference sequence). The CDR3 DNA is TGTGCCAGCAGGCGTCAGAACACTGAAGCTTTCTTT. Amino acids: CASRRQNTEAFF.

The chain is built from TRBV9 and TRBJ1-5; a weak D match, TRBD1 (6 bases). The CDR3 spans 14 residues. The V end lost 4 bases, the J end lost 9 bases, and 17 bases lay between the germline ends. Germline V gives CDR1 SGDLS, CDR2 YYNGEE. CDR3 sequence (DNA): TGTGCCAGCAGCACCCGGGGGGGGGCCACGCCCCAGCATTTT. It is translated as CASSTRGGATPQHF.

This chain uses TRBV11-2 with TRBJ2-5, with 9 bases matching TRBD1. The germline V gene encodes CDR1 SGHAT and CDR2 FQNNGV. With V trimmed by 5 bases and J by 5 bases, 9 bases remained unmatched. CDR3 length: 15 amino acids. CDR3 amino acids: CASSLGQGMGETQYF. In DNA, the CDR3 is TGTGCCAGCAGCCTAGGACAGGGGATGGGGGAGACCCAGTACTTC.

CDR3 residues: CASIVKTEWLPTDQPQHF. In nucleotides, the CDR3 is TGTGCCAGCATCGTTAAGACAGAGTGGCTCCCGACCGATCAGCCCCAGCATTTT. The chain employs TRBV2 and TRBJ1-5; tentatively, D is TRBD1 (5 bases). The CDR3 loop spans 18 amino acids. CDR1 and CDR2 (germline): SNHLY, FYNNEI. V dropped 7 bases and J dropped 5 bases, with 27 bases sitting between them. Full variable domain (missing parts from reference TRBV2 and TRBJ1-5): EPEVTQTPSHQVTQMGQEVILRCVPISNHLYFYWYRQILGQKVEFLVSFYNNEISEKSEIFDDQFSVERPDGSNFTLKIRSTKLEDSAMYFCASIVKTEWLPTDQPQHFGDGTRLSIL.

The CDR3 bases are TGTGCCAGCAGTTACAACCACAGGAACACTGAAGCTTTCTTT. Residues: CASSYNHRNTEAFF. The chain carries TRBV6-2 or TRBV6-3 and TRBJ1-1, with D hard to call. From germline, CDR1 is MNHEY and CDR2 SVGEGT. The ends were cut back, 2 bases at V and 1 base at J, with 8 bases in the middle. CDR3 length: 14 amino acids.

The chain links TRBV7-9 to TRBJ1-1; 8 positions match TRBD1. The CDR3 consists of 13 residues. V shed 5 bases and J 6 bases; nucleotides not matched to a gene: 5. Germline V gives CDR1 SEHNR, CDR2 FQNEAQ (reference sequence). This CDR3 reads CASSLRQGSEAFF. The CDR3, as DNA: TGTGCCAGCAGCCTCCGACAGGGGTCTGAAGCTTTCTTT.

This clone was counted a single time. The chain carries TRBV5-1 and TRBJ2-1, with D perhaps matching TRBD1 (5 bases). This CDR3 has 13 amino acids. The V end lost 6 bases, the J end lost 8 bases, and 15 bases lay between the germline ends. Looked up from germline, CDR1 is SGHRS and CDR2 is YFSETQ. CDR3 nucleotides: TGCGCCAGCAATCGTGGTCCAGGGTATGAGCAGTTCTTC. The encoded protein is CASNRGPGYEQFF.

The chain combines TRBV6-5 with TRBJ2-3; possibly TRBD1 for D (5 bases). This CDR3 has 15 residues. Looked up from germline, CDR1 is MNHEY and CDR2 is SVGAGI. V dropped 2 bases and J dropped 3 bases, with 12 bases sitting between them. The CDR3 here is CASSYMVSGTDTQYF. CDR3 DNA sequence: TGTGCCAGCAGTTACATGGTGTCAGGGACAGATACGCAGTATTTT.

This clone was recorded once. This CDR3 reads CASSFLPGTVGKLFF. The DNA of the CDR3 is TGTGCCAGCAGCTTCCTTCCCGGGACAGTCGGAAAACTGTTTTTT. The V gene is TRBV7-2, the J gene TRBJ1-4, with TRBD1 matching 7 bases. Germline CDR1 and CDR2: SGHTA and FQGNSA. This CDR3 is built from 15 residues. Trimming took 3 bases from V and 10 from J; bases not matched to a gene: 11.

The J gene is TRBJ1-2, the V gene TRBV7-9; D possibly corresponds to TRBD1 (5 bases). V lost 5 bases and J lost 4, with 17 bases in between. The CDR3 is 15 residues long. Germline values: CDR1 SEHNR, CDR2 FQNEAQ (reference sequence). Here the CDR3 DNA reads TGTGCCAGCAGCGTAACGGGTGTGGGGGGCTATGGCTACACCTTC. Translated, it gives CASSVTGVGGYGYTF. The variable domain in full, with the rest retrieved from reference TRBV7-9 and TRBJ1-2, is DTGVSQNPRHKITKRGQNVTFRCDPISEHNRLYWYRQTLGQGPEFLTYFQNEAQLEKSRLLSDRFSAERPKGSFSTLEIQRTEQGDSAMYLCASSVTGVGGYGYTFGSGTRLTVV.

This chain links TRBV7-3 with TRBJ2-1; D perhaps matches TRBD1 (5 bases). There are 16 residues in the CDR3. CDR1 is SGHTA, CDR2 FQGTGA, per germline. The ends were cut back, 5 bases at V and 4 bases at J, with 18 bases in the middle. The CDR3 DNA reads as TGTGCCAGCAGCCTGGGGCCAGTGACAACATACAATGAGCAGTTCTTC. It is translated as CASSLGPVTTYNEQFF. Together with reference TRBV7-3 and TRBJ2-1, the CDR3 gives the full variable domain: GAGVSQTPSNKVTEKGKYVELRCDPISGHTALYWYRQSLGQGPEFLIYFQGTGAADDSGLPNDRFFAVRPEGSVSTLKIQRTERGDSAVYLCASSLGPVTTYNEQFFGPGTRLTVL.

The gene calls are TRBV5-8 and TRBJ1-3, with no clear D. The germline CDR1 and CDR2 sequences are SGHTS and YDEGEE. V lost 0 bases and J 5 bases, leaving 3 bases between the germline ends. The CDR3 runs 12 residues. CDR3 residues: CASSLARNTIYF. The CDR3 coding sequence is TGTGCCAGCAGCTTGGCCAGAAACACCATATATTTT.

CDR3: CATSRDRGRTSAYNEQFF. CDR3 sequence (DNA): TGTGCCACCAGCAGAGATAGGGGCCGGACTAGCGCGTACAATGAGCAGTTCTTC. The rearrangement joins TRBV15 to TRBJ2-1; 9 bases map to TRBD2. Germline V gene lookup returns CDR1 LNHNV and CDR2 YYDKDF (reference sequence). The CDR3 extends over 18 amino acids. V lost 0 bases, J lost 4 bases, and 10 bases stayed unmatched.

The chain joins TRBV2 to TRBJ2-7, with 9 bases that match TRBD1. The CDR3 sequence is 14 residues long. V dropped 6 bases and J dropped 6; count of bases not matched to a gene: 9. Germline V gives CDR1 SNHLY, CDR2 FYNNEI. Written as DNA, the CDR3 is TGTGCCAGCAGCCCCGGGACAGGGCCCCTCGAGCAGTACTTC. Amino acid sequence: CASSPGTGPLEQYF.

CDR3 protein: CASSQDQGQKHYEQYF. Here the CDR3 DNA reads TGCGCCAGCAGCCAAGATCAGGGACAGAAACATTACGAGCAGTACTTC. This chain uses TRBV4-1 with TRBJ2-7; 7 positions match TRBD1. Trimming took 0 bases from V and 4 from J; bases not matched to a gene: 9. CDR1 is MGHRA, CDR2 YSYEKL, per germline. The CDR3 has 16 residues.

This chain links TRBV3-1 (or the pseudogene TRBV3-2) with TRBJ2-5; weak D call: TRBD2 (5 bases). Trimming cost V 8 bases and J 5 bases, with 12 bases left between them. Per the germline V gene, CDR1 is LGHDT and CDR2 is YNNKEL (reference sequence). CDR3 size: 12 residues. CDR3 residues: CASGSSMETQYF. In DNA form, the CDR3 reads TGTGCCAGCGGGAGTAGTATGGAGACCCAGTACTTC.

The CDR3 loop reads CSALRLAEQFF. CDR3 DNA sequence: TGCAGTGCTCTCAGGCTAGCGGAGCAGTTCTTC. The J gene is TRBJ2-1, the V gene TRBV20-1; TRBD2 is a possible D gene (6 bases). This CDR3 spans 11 amino acids. V was shortened by 5 bases and J by 10 bases, with 12 bases between the two germline ends. Germline V gives CDR1 DFQATT, CDR2 SNEGSKA (reference sequence).

The chain recombines TRBV7-2 with TRBJ2-7; maybe TRBD2 (6 bases). V lost 5 bases to trimming and J lost 3 bases, with 20 bases between them. Germline CDR1 reads SGHTA; CDR2 reads FQGNSA. The CDR3 length is 16 residues. CDR3 bases: TGTGCCAGCAGCCCCATAGGGTGGGGGGAGGACTACGAGCAGTACTTC. It specifies CASSPIGWGEDYEQYF.

In the case of this clone: At one boundary the junction diverges from the germline segment, which might be a read error. The gene calls are TRBV6-1 and TRBJ2-3; 9 bases map to TRBD1. This CDR3 has 15 residues. The germline V gene has CDR1 MNHNS and CDR2 SASEGT. CDR3 sequence (DNA): TGTGCCAGCAGGGAAGGACAGGGGAGGACAGATACGCAGTATTTT. It is translated as CASREGQGRTDTQYF.

The chain has TRBV7-2 and TRBJ2-6; 10 bases are a match to TRBD1. This CDR3 contains 17 residues. V lost 4 bases to trimming and J lost 4 bases; unmatched junction nucleotides: 7. The V gene's germline CDR1 is SGHTA and CDR2 FQGNSA. CDR3 residues: CASSSPGQGKGANVLTF. The CDR3 region has the DNA TGTGCCAGCAGCTCACCGGGACAGGGGAAAGGGGCCAACGTCCTGACTTTC.

This rearrangement joins TRBV5-1 to TRBJ2-2, with D possibly TRBD2 on 6 matching bases. The germline V and J ends were trimmed by 0 bases and 5 bases, with 11 bases remaining between them. The V gene's germline CDR1 is SGHRS and CDR2 YFSETQ. This CDR3 spans 15 amino acids. The CDR3, as DNA: TGCGCCAGCAGCTTGGGCGTGGGACTGACCGGGGAGCTGTTTTTT. Encoded protein: CASSLGVGLTGELFF.

The chain combines TRBV7-3 with TRBJ2-2; the D gene is possibly TRBD1 (6 bases). CDR1 is SGHTA and CDR2 is FQGTGA in the germline V gene. With 3 bases removed from V and 4 bases from J, the gap between germline ends came to 15 bases. There are 16 residues in the CDR3. The DNA for the CDR3 is TGTGCCAGCAGCTTTGGAGACAGGCCGTTCACCGGGGAGCTGTTTTTT. Its protein product is CASSFGDRPFTGELFF.

The chain couples TRBV5-1 to TRBJ2-1, with TRBD2 matching 7 bases. The V and J ends lost 3 bases and 2 bases, in that order; junction bases with no gene match: 5. The CDR3 consists of 15 residues. Germline lookup yields CDR1 SGHRS and CDR2 YFSETQ. The CDR3 loop is CASSSGGFTYNEQFF. CDR3 nucleotide sequence: TGCGCCAGCAGCTCCGGGGGGTTTACCTACAATGAGCAGTTCTTC.

This chain uses TRBV24-1 with TRBJ2-4, with 10 bases matching TRBD1. Per the germline V gene, CDR1 is KGHDR and CDR2 is SFDVKD. V was clipped by 2 bases and J by 1 base; unmatched bases: 7. The CDR3 totals 18 residues. CDR3 bases: TGTGCCACCAGTGATTCCAAGACAGGGGGCAGCGCCAAAAACATTCAGTACTTC. This codes for CATSDSKTGGSAKNIQYF.

The CDR3 DNA sequence: TGTGCCAGCAGTTTTTGGGCCGGCGACACTGAAGCTTTCTTT. Its protein is CASSFWAGDTEAFF. The chain carries TRBV28 and TRBJ1-1; unclear D gene. The CDR3 loop spans 14 amino acids. Germline-derived CDR1 and CDR2 are MDHEN and SYDVKM. With 3 bases removed from V and 3 bases from J, the gap between germline ends came to 11 bases.

This chain joins TRBV5-8 and TRBJ2-2; D unclear. The germline V gene encodes CDR1 SGHTS and CDR2 YDEGEE. V lost 1 base and J 5 bases, leaving 12 bases between the germline ends. CDR3 length: 15 amino acids. CDR3 nucleotide sequence: TGTGCCAGCAGCTTGATCCGTGGCAGGACCGGGGAGCTGTTTTTT. As protein: CASSLIRGRTGELFF.

The rearrangement links TRBV27 to TRBJ1-1; TRBD1 is a possible D gene (5 bases). The germline V and J ends were trimmed by 5 bases and 5 bases, with 24 bases remaining between them. Germline-derived CDR1 and CDR2 are MNHEY and SMNVEV (reference sequence). This CDR3 is built from 17 residues. The CDR3 bases are TGTGCCAGCAGTCCGATTGAGGGGTGGAGGGGTCGTACTGAAGCTTTCTTT. It is translated as CASSPIEGWRGRTEAFF.